These T cell receptor beta chains were read from a single sample in a study of CD8 T cells in Susac syndrome. TCRdb analysed the immunoSEQ multiplex PCR reads with MiXCR anew, one entry per CDR3 protein. The table has approximately 160,000 distinct CDR3 sequences, 94% seen once. Sequencing was performed on CD4+ T cells from PBMCs. These receptors all come from a human donor with multiple sclerosis. The CDR3 runs from the conserved cysteine through the conserved F or W. D genes are given only for firm matches. Some rows have no size entry. The others give once, few or many, or a class for an expanded clone.

14	NA	NA	TRBJ2-1	TRBV3-1	TGTGCCAGCAGCCAAGAGGGCAGACTCAATGAGCAGTTCTTC	CASSQEGRLNEQFF
14	NA	NA	TRBJ2-7	TRBV11-2	TGTGCCAGCAGCTTTAGTTACACGGACTACGAGCAGTACTTC	CASSFSYTDYEQYF
15	TRBD1	NA	TRBJ1-5	TRBV20-1	TGCAGTGCTAGAGCTGGACAGGGGGCCCATCAGCCCCAGCATTTT	CSARAGQGAHQPQHF
10	NA	NA	TRBJ2-1	TRBV30	TGTGCCTGGAGTCGGGATGAGCAGTTCTTC	CAWSRDEQFF
16	NA	once	TRBJ2-1	TRBV6-1	TGTGCCAGCAGTCCCCGTGAGGGGAGGAACTACAATGAGCAGTTCTTC	CASSPREGRNYNEQFF
13	TRBD2	NA	TRBJ2-7	TRBV20-1	TGCAGTGCCGCCACTAGCGGGAGACCGGAGCAGTACTTC	CSAATSGRPEQYF
15	TRBD1	NA	TRBJ1-1	TRBV18	TGTGCCAGCTCACCAGGAACAGGGGAGGGGACTGAAGCTTTCTTT	CASSPGTGEGTEAFF
14	NA	NA	TRBJ1-1	TRBV15	TGTGCCACCAGCCCGGACAGCTTGAACACTGAAGCTTTCTTT	CATSPDSLNTEAFF
15	TRBD1	NA	TRBJ1-4	TRBV29-1	TGCAGCGTGACCGGGACAGGGGCAACTAATGAAAAACTGTTTTTT	CSVTGTGATNEKLFF
11	NA	NA	TRBJ1-2	TRBV29-1	TGCAGCGCCGACCTCCTCTATGGCTACACCTTC	CSADLLYGYTF
16	NA	NA	TRBJ1-2	TRBV20-1	TGCAGTGCTAGAGAACCTGGGCAGGGAGGAATCCTTAGCTACACCTTC	CSAREPGQGGILSYTF
17	NA	NA	TRBJ1-4	TRBV4-1	TGCGCCAGCAGCCAAATAAGCAGGCTCGGCGGAGGGGAAAAACTGTTTTTT	CASSQISRLGGGEKLFF
15	TRBD1	NA	TRBJ1-1	TRBV5-4	TGTGCCAGCAGCTTGGCGCAGGGGGTAGGTACTGAAGCTTTCTTT	CASSLAQGVGTEAFF
14	TRBD2	NA	TRBJ2-5	TRBV5-1	TGCGCCAGCAGCTCGTCAGCGGGACTAGAGACCCAGTACTTC	CASSSSAGLETQYF
14	NA	once	TRBJ1-2	TRBV7-8	TGTGCCAGCAGCTTAGGTCAGGGGCCCTATGGCTACACCTTC	CASSLGQGPYGYTF
13	NA	NA	TRBJ2-7	TRBV5-4	TGTGCCAGCGCAGTCGGAACCAACTACGAGCAGTACTTC	CASAVGTNYEQYF
15	TRBD2	NA	TRBJ2-3	TRBV5-4	TGTGCCAGCAGCCGACCAAGCGGGAAGGGAGATACGCAGTATTTT	CASSRPSGKGDTQYF
14	TRBD1	NA	TRBJ1-1	TRBV6-2/TRBV6-3	TGTGCCGGCCAACAGGGGGGGGATAACACTGAAGCTTTCTTT	CAGQQGGDNTEAFF
11	NA	NA	TRBJ1-2	TRBV29-1	TGCAGCGTCAGGTTTAACTATGGCTACACCTTC	CSVRFNYGYTF
15	NA	NA	TRBJ2-5	TRBV15	TGTGCCACCAGCAGAGACAGTATCGCAGGAGAGACCCAGTACTTC	CATSRDSIAGETQYF
11	NA	NA	TRBJ2-5	TRBV5-1	TGCGCCAGCAGGCAACAAGAGACCCAGTACTTC	CASRQQETQYF
14	TRBD2	NA	TRBJ2-5	TRBV12-3/TRBV12-4	TGTGCCAGCAGACTAGCGGGATTCGGGGAGACCCAGTACTTC	CASRLAGFGETQYF
13	TRBD2	NA	TRBJ2-3	TRBV29-1	TGCAGCGTTGAAGATATCGCGGGAGCCACTCAGTATTTT	CSVEDIAGATQYF
17	TRBD2	once	TRBJ2-2	TRBV4-3	TGCGCCAGCAGCCTTGAAAGCGGGAGGGCCGTCACCGGGGAGCTGTTTTTT	CASSLESGRAVTGELFF
16	TRBD2	NA	TRBJ2-1	TRBV30	TGTGCCTGGAGTCCTCGGACTAGCGGGAGTCGTAATGAGCAGTTCTTC	CAWSPRTSGSRNEQFF
12	NA	NA	TRBJ1-4	TRBV13	TGTGCCAGCAGCCCCAGGGACGGAGGACTGTTTTTT	CASSPRDGGLFF
13	TRBD1	NA	TRBJ1-1	TRBV11-2	TGTGCCAGCACCCCGGACAGGGGGAGGAGTGCTTTCTTT	CASTPDRGRSAFF
11	NA	NA	TRBJ1-2	TRBV30	TGTGCCTGGACTACAAATTATGGCTACACCTTC	CAWTTNYGYTF
13	NA	NA	TRBJ2-3	TRBV5-6	TGTGCCAGCAGCCACGGGGGTACAGATACGCAGTATTTT	CASSHGGTDTQYF
13	NA	NA	TRBJ1-2	TRBV29-1	TGCAGCGTTGAACGGACCGAGGGCTATGGCTACACCTTC	CSVERTEGYGYTF
13	TRBD1	NA	TRBJ2-7	TRBV20-1	TGCAGTGCTAGAGGGGACAGCGCCTACGAGCAGTACTTC	CSARGDSAYEQYF
14	TRBD2	NA	TRBJ2-3	TRBV5-1	TGCGCCAGCAGAGGGGCGGGAGAACCAGATACGCAGTATTTT	CASRGAGEPDTQYF
15	TRBD1	NA	TRBJ2-7	TRBV12-3/TRBV12-4	TGTGCCAGCAGTTTTTCGAGGGGGCTGGGCTACGAGCAGTACTTC	CASSFSRGLGYEQYF
17	NA	NA	TRBJ2-1	TRBV5-1	TGCGCCAGCAGCTTAAACCCTCTCCGCGGGCTTTACAATGAGCAGTTCTTC	CASSLNPLRGLYNEQFF
16	TRBD2	NA	TRBJ2-1	TRBV10-3	TGTGCCATCAACATCGGGACTAGCGGGATTTACGATGAGCAGTTCTTC	CAINIGTSGIYDEQFF
16	TRBD1	NA	TRBJ2-7	TRBV19	TGTGCCAGTAGTATGGTCACCGGGACAGGGGGCTACGAGCAGTACTTC	CASSMVTGTGGYEQYF
11	NA	NA	TRBJ1-1	TRBV20-1	TGCAGTGCAAAGAAGAACACTGAAGCTTTCTTT	CSAKKNTEAFF
13	NA	NA	TRBJ2-3	TRBV3-1	TGTGCCAGCAGCCAGCTGGGGGGAGATACGCAGTATTTT	CASSQLGGDTQYF
13	NA	NA	TRBJ2-5	TRBV29-1	TGCAGCTTCAAAAGGGACCTATCGGAGACCCAGTACTTC	CSFKRDLSETQYF
17	NA	NA	TRBJ1-5	TRBV21-1	TGTGCCAGCAGCATCCACCGGGACAGGGCAAGCAATCAGCCCCAGCATTTT	CASSIHRDRASNQPQHF
18	TRBD1	NA	TRBJ2-6	TRBV7-9	TGTGCCAGCAGCCTGACAGGGGGCGGTCGCTCTGGGGCCAACGTCCTGACTTTC	CASSLTGGGRSGANVLTF
18	TRBD1	NA	TRBJ2-6	TRBV11-2	TGTGCCAGCAGCCCTTGGACAGGGGGCGTATTGGGGGCCAACGTCCTGACTTTC	CASSPWTGGVLGANVLTF